This T cell receptor beta chain comes out of a study of T cells after yellow fever vaccination (dated by TCRdb to about 2019). With regard to the full study: The SMART-Seq v4 Ultra Low Input RNA kit was used to prepare libraries from fractions with low cell numbers. To follow T-cell clones before and after both primary and booster YFV17D yellow fever vaccination, bulk TCR alpha and beta repertoires underwent longitudinal sequencing. The cohort comprised two healthy male donors, one aged 18 to 30 and one aged 30 to 40 years. Blood was collected at multiple timepoints before and after primary and secondary immunization, and bulk PBMC replicates and cell subsets were isolated. What the work shows at the level of the full study, not this receptor alone: Most clones expanded after primary vaccination (almost 97% of CD4 and 70% to 90% of CD8) were re-detected after the booster, suggesting that broad memory maintenance occurred. Because the study included only a couple of donors, the extent to which the findings can be generalized is limited. Computational filtering was required because FACS-sorted repertoires could contain abundant contaminating clonotypes from the bulk population. A small fraction of clonotypes appeared in both the CD4 and CD8 compartments, likely as a result of convergent recombination. Compared with the primary T-cell response, the secondary T-cell response was weaker but faster, peaking on day 5 rather than day 15.

CDR1 and CDR2, per the germline V gene, are SGHVS and FNYEAQ. The cysteine opens and the phenylalanine closes a CDR3 of 14 amino acids. The entry retains the CDR3 DNA only, 42 bases that are in frame from base 1. Deletion took 5 bases off V and 4 bases off J, with a span of 14 bases between the germline ends. Comments on this clonotype: The antigen it binds to is not known. The record has no base qualities; no much larger clone is one base away.

In the paper's terms, the treatment or condition label means: live attenuated yellow fever vaccine strain. At each blood-draw timepoint, two biological replicates of bulk PBMCs were obtained. PBMCs were isolated from peripheral blood using a standard Ficoll-Paque protocol. TriZol was used to extract RNA from bulk PBMCs, from CD4 and CD8 fractions, and from dextramer-positive and dextramer-negative fractions. TCR cDNA was synthesized by 5'RACE template switching, which introduced a universal primer site and unique molecular identifiers. cDNA synthesis was primed from both the TCR alpha and TCR beta constant segments. Library amplification involved two PCR steps, and the second step added sample barcodes and sequencing adapters. Sequencing of the libraries was done on either Illumina HiSeq 2500 (2x100 bp) or NovaSeq (2x150 bp). Per the authors' processing: MIGEC was used to demultiplex reads and collapse the reads into UMI consensus sequences, and MiXCR was used for V(D)J alignment. Vaccine-responding clonotypes were identified with edgeR using replicate PBMC samples, with FDR below 0.01 and a log2 fold change above 5 up to day 15 being required. Bulk clonotypes were assigned CD4 or CD8 identity according to which sequenced CD4 or CD8 repertoire held them at higher abundance. TCRdb passed the public sequencing reads through fastp at Q25 and MiXCR, retaining productive beta sequences. Rows with a matching CDR3 protein are joined into one entry that keeps the most common DNA and genes. TCRdb's processing, not the study's, gives the V and J calls here. Recorded for this sample are a few hundred thousand distinct CDR3 sequences; 8% to 10% of them occurred a single time. The ten largest clonotypes hold about 20% of the sample.

Source: PBMCs, taken on the day of the first yellow fever vaccination. The rearranged chain carries TRBV7-6 and TRBJ1-2; 6 matching bases give a weak D call of TRBD1. The receptor's source is a man aged 18 to 29 who received the YFV17D yellow fever vaccine. This receptor carries the CDR3 CASSPGEGGYGYTF. The bases read TGTGCCAGCAGCCCAGGGGAGGGCGGCTATGGCTACACCTTC.